These T cell receptor beta chains were read from a single sample in a study of T cell repertoires in cytomegalovirus infection. These TCRs' antigens remain unknown. TCRdb fed the reads into MiXCR, producing one record per CDR3 protein. This sample has nearly 700,000 distinct CDR3 sequences, with roughly 36% found just once. The sequenced sample was cultured PBMCs, obtained from culture after CMV antigen stimulation. Every receptor here comes from a human donor in good health (CMV status not recorded). Some clones in this sample may be carry-over from other donors' samples. Each CDR3 is given with its conserved first and last residue.

V,J,CDR3
TRBV7-6,TRBJ1-3,CASSLVGMDTIYF
TRBV7-2,TRBJ2-3,CASSLVDRDPPDTQYF
TRBV7-9,TRBJ2-1,CASSLPWPNNEQFF
TRBV12-3/TRBV12-4,TRBJ2-3,CASSLLRGPSTDTQYF
TRBV14,TRBJ2-1,CASSQEKWAGSYNEQFF
TRBV30,TRBJ2-1,CAWRKMGLAGLNEQFF
TRBV20-1,TRBJ2-1,CSARGLTADPLNEQFF
TRBV12-3/TRBV12-4,TRBJ2-1,CASSFVIFNEQFF
TRBV7-6,TRBJ1-6,CASGTGGYSPLHF
TRBV25-1,-,CASSQTQTQYF
TRBV7-8,TRBJ2-3,CASSPLRVGDTQYF
TRBV6-2/TRBV6-3,TRBJ2-7,CASSYGRNYEQYF
TRBV23-1,TRBJ2-7,CASSQFRDREHEQYF
TRBV2,TRBJ2-3,CASMVGTSQYF
TRBV7-2,TRBJ1-5,CASSLARGSQPQHF
TRBV7-6,TRBJ2-7,CASSQGREESYERYF
TRBV24-1,TRBJ2-1,CATSDPGTSGYGNEQFF
TRBV20-1,TRBJ2-3,CSARAPLRQGGQYF
TRBV6-6,TRBJ2-5,CASSYSVRTLQETQYF
TRBV3-1,TRBJ2-3,CASSQDLADTQYF
TRBV7-9,TRBJ2-3,CASSGGQGTFTDTQYF
TRBV5-4,-,CASSPRRQLQETQFF
TRBV2,TRBJ2-3,CASRPGQAQLTQYF
TRBV5-5,TRBJ1-1,CASSPWGGDTEAFF
TRBV6-1,TRBJ2-3,CASMLAGLPDTQYF
TRBV7-2,TRBJ2-1,CASSLNPSSGTYNEQFF
TRBV6-1,TRBJ2-5,CASSEARLAGEETQYF
TRBV19,TRBJ1-5,CASTPRSGAHNQPQHF
TRBV5-4,TRBJ2-5,CASSGGALRWETQYF
TRBV7-6,TRBJ2-3,CASSLTLAGVGDTQYF
TRBV2,TRBJ1-2,CASSEWDRAGYTF
TRBV4-1,TRBJ1-2,CASSQAYSRNYGYTF
TRBV7-2,TRBJ2-3,CASSFPSLYPTDTQYF
TRBV11-2,TRBJ1-4,CASSLEFFPNEKLFF
TRBV7-2,TRBJ2-7,CASGSPGVRQYF
TRBV7-2,TRBJ1-6,CASSLGARDSPLHF
TRBV28,TRBJ2-3,CASSFGWTLAGGADTQYF
TRBV6-2/TRBV6-3,TRBJ2-2,CASSLASGRSRNTGELFF
TRBV27,TRBJ1-6,CASSLRERNSPLHF
TRBV7-6,TRBJ2-7,CASSLSTSGVYEQYF